This T cell receptor beta chain was identified in a study of blood T cell repertoires in COVID-19. Study context: Samples came from the United States, Italy and Spain, spanning acute and convalescent COVID-19. In each case, the material was cDNA or gDNA derived from T cells, B-cell-depleted T cells, or PBMCs.

This CDR3 has 13 residues. Germline V gene lookup returns CDR1 MDHEN and CDR2 SYDVKM. The germline V and J ends were trimmed by 7 bases and 9 bases, with 18 bases remaining between them. Original processing notes: Amplification of reference gene primers provided the estimated nucleated cell counts. Clones were sequenced by immunoSEQ multiplex PCR, and TCRdb holds only the in-frame ones, with some missing. The V and J calls and clone size were taken over from that table, and D and trimming were inferred from the DNA. This sample has some 150,000 clones; approximately 86% occur once, and the top ten carry about 1.5%.

This clonotype was obtained from an older woman with acute or convalescent COVID-19. The rearrangement uses TRBV28 and TRBJ1-2; D is ambiguous. Sequencing was carried out using peripheral blood. CDR3 amino acids: CASTRNLLQSYTF. The CDR3 region has the DNA TGTGCCAGCACTCGAAACCTCCTACAGAGCTACACCTTC.